The source of this T cell receptor (beta chain) is a study of cytomegalovirus exposure and HLA in healthy donors. PCR primers comprised 60 Vbeta and 13 Jbeta primers. The method was immunoSEQ multiplex PCR; TCRdb's version includes in-frame clones alone and lacks a portion of them. The sample records roughly 100,000 clones, around 80% being singletons. CDR3 length: 15 amino acids. Germline values: CDR1 SGHDT, CDR2 YYEEEE. Trimming took off 0 bases at V and 2 bases at J, with 6 bases between the two ends. The TCR originated in a woman aged 40 to 50 in good health and CMV-seronegative. Sequenced input: PBMCs. The chain carries TRBV5-6 and TRBJ2-6, with D possibly matching TRBD1 (6 bases). The CDR3 here is CASSLAGAGANVLTF. The CDR3 DNA reads TGTGCCAGCAGCTTGGCAGGGGCTGGGGCCAACGTCCTGACTTTC.